Described below is a single T cell receptor (beta chain) sequence and its context. Its antigen is unidentified. The data stem from a study of OX40 agonist ivuxolimab in advanced cancers. Method: immunoSEQ multiplex PCR; TCRdb's copy keeps in-frame clones and lacks some. Among some 37,000 clones listed, approximately 78% were seen once. Notes on the study in general: Within 6 weeks, CD4+ and CD8+ blood T cells expanded clonally at 0.1 to 3.0 mg/kg.

Germline CDR1 is MNHNS and CDR2 is SASEGT. V was pared by 6 bases and J by 5 bases, with 8 bases between. The CDR3 consists of 12 residues. This TCR came from an adult with an advanced solid tumor such as melanoma, head and neck, liver or kidney cancer. The V gene is TRBV6-1, the J gene TRBJ1-5; the D is unclear. Sequencing was performed on CD4+ or CD8+ T cells sorted from blood, taken in a trial of the OX40 agonist ivuxolimab. The CDR3 loop reads CASSASDQPQHF. CDR3 bases: TGTGCCAGCAGCGCCTCAGATCAGCCCCAGCATTTT.